The text below deals with one T cell receptor beta chain. Sequencing was performed with immunoSEQ multiplex PCR; in TCRdb, only in-frame clones are kept and a portion is missing. This repertoire shows 95,000 to 150,000 clones, 85% to 90% found once; its top ten account for about 4.5%. This specimen belongs to a study of T cell responses to AZD1222 COVID-19 vaccine. The CDR3 is made up of 17 amino acids. Trimming removed 4 bases from V and 4 bases from J; junction bases left unmatched: 12. CDR1 is MNHEY and CDR2 is SMNVEV in the germline V gene (reference sequence). The source was peripheral blood, collected on day 0 of AZD1222 vaccination. This chain joins TRBV27 and TRBJ1-1; 10 nucleotides line up with TRBD1. The TCR originated in an adult in good health. The CDR3 protein is CASSSMSGTGVSTEAFF. The CDR3 bases are TGTGCCAGCAGTTCTATGTCCGGGACAGGGGTGAGCACTGAAGCTTTCTTT.